This TCR beta chain was identified during a study of T cells after yellow fever vaccination. Researchers made TCR cDNA using 5'RACE template switching, and this step added a universal primer site and UMIs. TCRdb processed the 5' RACE reads anew with MiXCR; each CDR3 protein has one entry. The sample records roughly 320,000 distinct CDR3 sequences, about 10% being singletons. Broader study findings: There was a possibility that FACS-sorted repertoires contained abundant clonotypes contaminating from the bulk population. The CD4 and CD8 compartments had a small share of their clonotypes in common. A faster peak, day 5 versus 15, was reached by the weaker secondary response.

For this clonotype: Its target is unknown.

The CDR3 totals 13 residues. The germline V and J ends were trimmed by 2 bases and 5 bases, with 9 bases remaining between them. In germline, CDR1 is MNHEY, CDR2 SMNVEV (reference sequence). This TCR was recovered from a man aged 18 to 30 who received the YFV17D yellow fever vaccine. Sample: CD4+ T cells sorted from PBMCs, taken 45 days after the yellow fever booster vaccination. This chain joins TRBV27 and TRBJ1-1; D uncertain. The DNA of the CDR3 is TGTGCCAGCAGTTTAAATGTAGATACTGAAGCTTTCTTT. The encoded protein is CASSLNVDTEAFF.